The T cell receptor (beta chain) described here comes from a study of OX40 agonist ivuxolimab in advanced cancers. Germline V lookup: CDR1 LNHNV, CDR2 YYDKDF (reference sequence). This CDR3 is built from 16 residues. Trimming took 0 bases from V and 1 from J; bases not matched to a gene: 3. Sequencing was performed with immunoSEQ multiplex PCR; in TCRdb, only in-frame clones are kept and a portion is missing. The sample yields about 22,000 clones, roughly nine tenths seen once. This receptor was identified in an adult with an advanced solid tumor such as melanoma, head and neck, liver or kidney cancer. Sample: CD4+ or CD8+ T cells sorted from blood, taken in a trial of the OX40 agonist ivuxolimab. The genes are TRBV15 and TRBJ2-3; 8 nucleotides align to TRBD1. CDR3 DNA sequence: TGTGCCACCAGCAGAGACCTGGACAGGGGCACAGATACGCAGTATTTT. It is translated as CATSRDLDRGTDTQYF.